This T cell receptor (beta chain) comes out of a study of shared clonotypes between healthy human individuals. The data were produced by immunoSEQ multiplex PCR, yet TCRdb's version contains in-frame clones alone and is incomplete. Of 750,000 to 1,000,000 clones detected, 92% appear once; the ten largest clones hold around 24%. A remark on this clone: Its target is not known.

Points from the study as a whole: Naive CD4 clonotype sharing across several donors was approximately 5%. Rarefaction exposed incomplete sorted-subset sequencing despite large depth.

The naive CD8 population came from CD45RO-negative cells selected for CCR7, without terminally differentiated effector memory CD45RA+ cells. The V segment lost 5 bases and the J segment 3 bases; nucleotides outside the gene matches: 7. CDR1 is SEHNR, CDR2 FQNEAQ, per germline (reference sequence). This CDR3 comprises 16 residues. The TCR sequence derives from a man aged 25-40 years in good health. The V call is TRBV7-9, the J call TRBJ2-1; the match to TRBD2 covers 10 bases. Specimen: naive CD8+ T cells sorted from blood. The CDR3 sequence is CASSDSSGSVYNEQFF. For the CDR3, the DNA is TGTGCCAGCAGCGACTCTAGCGGGAGCGTCTACAATGAGCAGTTCTTC.